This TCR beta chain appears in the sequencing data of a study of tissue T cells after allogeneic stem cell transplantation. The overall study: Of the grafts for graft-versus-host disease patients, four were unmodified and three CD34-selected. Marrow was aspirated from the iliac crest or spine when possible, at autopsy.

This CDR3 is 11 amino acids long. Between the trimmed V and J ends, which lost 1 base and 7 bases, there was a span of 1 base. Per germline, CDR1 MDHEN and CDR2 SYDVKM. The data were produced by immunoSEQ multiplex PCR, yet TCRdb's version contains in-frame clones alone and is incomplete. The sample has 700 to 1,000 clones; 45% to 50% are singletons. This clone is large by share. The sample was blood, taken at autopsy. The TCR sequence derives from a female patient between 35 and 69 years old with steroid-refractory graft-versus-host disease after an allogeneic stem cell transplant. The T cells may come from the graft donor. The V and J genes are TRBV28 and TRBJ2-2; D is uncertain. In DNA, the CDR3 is TGTGCCAGCAGTTTATTCGGGGAGCTGTTTTTT. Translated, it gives CASSLFGELFF.